These T cell receptor beta chains were read from a single sample in a study of blood T cell repertoires in COVID-19. The protocol was immunoSEQ multiplex PCR, while the TCRdb copy is restricted to in-frame clones and leaves out a portion. The sample comprises a few hundred thousand clones, 90% of which are singletons, and 3.5% to 4.5% rests with the top ten. The sample comprised PBMCs or T cells enriched from blood (not recorded which). Receptor source: a woman aged 18 to 35 with acute COVID-19. CDR3s leave out the opening cysteine and the closing phenylalanine or tryptophan. A clone size is listed for some rows: how often the clone was seen (once, few, many), or a class if it is expanded.

v_call,j_call,clone_size,cdr3_aa
TRBV28,TRBJ1-2,once,ATIARTGYGYT
TRBV6-6,TRBJ1-2,-,ASSPDPGGRGYT
TRBV18,TRBJ1-1,-,ASLTGGVMNTEAF
TRBV10-2,TRBJ1-2,-,ASKGGGADYGYT
TRBV29-1,TRBJ2-7,-,SVVKGAHYEQY
TRBV13,TRBJ1-2,-,ASSPWLEAGYGYT
TRBV19,TRBJ1-4,-,ASSMEGMAPTSTNEKLF
TRBV7-9,TRBJ1-6,-,ATDEQVNSPLH
TRBV28,TRBJ1-4,-,ASMTGVRKLF
TRBV18,TRBJ1-5,-,ASSRVSGQPQH
TRBV5-6,TRBJ2-1,-,ASSAGLAGGGTYNEQF
TRBV30,TRBJ1-3,-,AWTRAGNTIY
TRBV18,TRBJ2-7,-,ASSRDREGPY
TRBV28,TRBJ2-7,-,ASRGTSYEQY
TRBV28,TRBJ1-5,-,ASSSMTGRLLFNQPQH
TRBV2,TRBJ2-7,-,ASRDGTGKIYEQY
TRBV19,TRBJ1-1,-,ASSIWPTGAGPEAF
TRBV18,TRBJ1-4,-,ASPQDRGNEKLF
TRBV28,TRBJ2-7,once,ASSSNSYEQY
TRBV5-6,TRBJ2-1,-,ASAIAGSLVYNEQF
TRBV19,TRBJ1-1,-,ASSVGRGMNTEAF
TRBV3-1/TRBV3-2,TRBJ2-3,-,ASSLEGTDTQY
TRBV5-8,TRBJ1-1,-,ASSFEQGAAGRSEAF
TRBV28,TRBJ1-1,-,ASQYGGVNTEAF
TRBV11-2,TRBJ2-5,-,ASSLKETQY
TRBV5-1,TRBJ1-2,-,ASSSDRAYGYT
TRBV9,TRBJ2-1,-,ASSVEDSSYNEQF
TRBV5-8,TRBJ2-7,-,ASSLGLAPEQY
TRBV5-1,TRBJ2-1,few,ASSMGQGENEQF
TRBV30,TRBJ2-7,-,AWSPRASGMYEQY
TRBV7-9,TRBJ1-4,-,ASSSGLSEKLF
TRBV27,TRBJ1-2,-,AVVPGSVLGYT
TRBV25-1,TRBJ1-3,-,ASGKTGAGNTIY
TRBV30,TRBJ1-5,-,AWGGGGASLGPQH
TRBV30,TRBJ2-3,-,AWRLAGVLDTQY
TRBV6-5,TRBJ2-7,-,ASSSLAGRLGEQY
TRBV11-3,TRBJ1-6,-,ASSLEAGSPLH
TRBV11-3,TRBJ2-2,-,ASSSTRAGLNTGELF
TRBV27,TRBJ2-2,-,ASSLYPDRGTGELF
TRBV28,TRBJ1-1,-,ASTSHIGPGNTEAF
TRBV19,TRBJ1-4,-,ASSIGQATNEKLF
TRBV12-3/TRBV12-4,TRBJ1-4,few,ASSNYGGEKLF
TRBV18,TRBJ1-1,few,ASSIERTEAF
TRBV19,TRBJ1-2,-,ASSPRGGPYGYT
TRBV19,TRBJ2-1,-,ASSIEGSSYNEQF
TRBV14,TRBJ2-2,-,ASSPLGSGPANTGELF